The subject of this entry is one TCR beta chain. It lacks a known antigen. Base quality data are lacking; no much larger clone is found one base away. For CDR1 and CDR2, the germline V gene (reference sequence) lists LNHNV and YYDKDF. V and J are truncated by 4 bases and 0 bases respectively, leaving an intervening sequence of 17 bases. The CDR3 measures 17 amino acids from cysteine to phenylalanine. Just CDR3 DNA is preserved here, 51 bases in frame from base 1. Libraries were built with the immunoSEQ multiplex PCR assay. RNA was extracted from all samples and reverse transcribed into cDNA, which served as template for TCR sequencing. SuperScript III was used for first-strand cDNA synthesis, primed with a 2:1 mix of oligo-dT and random hexamers. A synthetic immune receptor repertoire was used to measure amplification bias, and any remaining bias was corrected computationally. The paper's data handling went like this. Raw reads were preprocessed to remove errors, and CDR3 was defined according to IMGT conventions as the region from the conserved cysteine to phenylalanine. Clonality was computed by normalizing Shannon entropy by log2 of the number of productive unique TCRs and subtracting the result from 1. Whether scalp clones were CD4 or CD8 was inferred by matching scalp TCRbeta sequences against CD4 and CD8 repertoires sorted from blood. Imported from immuneACCESS, the table was reduced by TCRdb to in-frame sequences with V and J called. These copies leave out some clones; in studies compared against another copy, an unresolved V gene accounts for under half, and the cause of the remainder is not known. D and trimming were read from the DNA, whereas the V and J calls and clone size are those reported in that table. This sample is represented by about 100,000 clones; 65% to 85% of them were singletons. Over 20% of the sample lies in the top ten.

This sample was taken from a study of CD8+ T cells in alopecia areata (dated by TCRdb to 2017 to 2018). At the level of the whole study: Treated patients were enrolled in an open-label pilot trial of oral tofacitinib at 5 to 10 mg twice daily for moderate-to-severe alopecia areata. Patients received tofacitinib for 6 to 18 months and were then followed off drug for 6 months to check for delayed response and recurrence. The SALT score, which quantifies the percentage of affected scalp surface area, was used to measure disease severity in treated patients. In both human patients and the C3H/HeJ mouse model, the study applied high-throughput TCRbeta sequencing to look at T cell clonal expansion in alopecia areata. On the human side, TCRbeta sequencing was run on scalp tissue and on sorted CD4+ and CD8+ peripheral blood T cells from healthy controls and from alopecia areata patients with either patchy or totalis/universalis disease. Patients on tofacitinib were biopsied at baseline and after 4 and 24 weeks of treatment, and several of the patients also had a later scalp biopsy. Clonality in the scalp was compared among normal scalp (n=4), patchy alopecia areata scalp (n=8), and alopecia totalis/universalis scalp (n=8). RNA was extracted with the PAXgene miRNA kit for fixed scalp, the miRNeasy kit for PBMCs, and the RNeasy kit for mouse skin. TCRbeta CDR3 regions were amplified by immunoSEQ multiplex PCR with 35 Vbeta forward and 13 Jbeta reverse primers. The investigation overall reported the following: Resident alphabeta T cells in normal human skin are also sequenced, complicating scalp TCR repertoire analysis, unlike mouse skin dominated by gammadelta T cells. The treated cohort was small, with a single nonresponder, so links between baseline CD8+ expansion and response need larger studies. Compared with mice, TCR sequences shared between patients were less clear, possibly partly because of HLA diversity across the patient population. Scalp clonality and the number of expanded CD8+ clones among the top 100 scalp clones were significantly decreased by tofacitinib. During tofacitinib treatment, many expanded lesional clones remained in scalp and blood, and this persistence may partly explain relapse after treatment is stopped. Lesional scalp, especially in alopecia totalis/universalis, showed higher clonality and more expanded CD8+ clones than normal scalp, suggesting antigenic drive.

What the time point label conveys for this sample: around 24 weeks on oral tofacitinib. The treatment or condition label, read with the paper, signifies: oral pan-JAK inhibitor, 5-10 mg twice daily. Lesional scalp punch biopsies and peripheral blood were obtained from alopecia areata patients. After PBMCs were isolated by density centrifugation and stained for CD3, CD4 and CD8, a FACSAria was used to sort CD4+ and CD8+ T cells. The clonotype originates from a human donor with alopecia areata. The starting material was CD8+ T cells sorted from blood, obtained at week 24, from a patient treated with tofacitinib. The chain is encoded by TRBV15 joined to TRBJ2-3; a tentative D match to TRBD2 spans 6 bases. The CDR3 amino acid sequence is: CATSNVPGGTSTDTQYF. The sequenced DNA: TGTGCCACCAGCAACGTTCCCGGTGGGACTAGCACAGATACGCAGTATTTT.